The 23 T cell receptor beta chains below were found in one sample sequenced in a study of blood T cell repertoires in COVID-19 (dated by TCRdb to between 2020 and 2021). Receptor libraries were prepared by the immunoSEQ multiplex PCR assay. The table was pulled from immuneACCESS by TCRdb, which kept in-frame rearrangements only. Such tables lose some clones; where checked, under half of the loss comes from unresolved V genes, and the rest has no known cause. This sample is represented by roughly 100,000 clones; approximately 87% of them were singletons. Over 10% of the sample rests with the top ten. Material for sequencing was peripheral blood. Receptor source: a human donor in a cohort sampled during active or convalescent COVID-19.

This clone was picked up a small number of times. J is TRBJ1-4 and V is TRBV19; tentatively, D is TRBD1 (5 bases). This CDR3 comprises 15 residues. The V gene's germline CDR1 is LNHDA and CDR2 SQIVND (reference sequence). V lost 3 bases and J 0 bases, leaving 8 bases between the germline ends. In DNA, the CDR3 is TGTGCCAGTAGTATCGACAGACCAACTAATGAAAAACTGTTTTTT. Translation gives CASSIDRPTNEKLFF.

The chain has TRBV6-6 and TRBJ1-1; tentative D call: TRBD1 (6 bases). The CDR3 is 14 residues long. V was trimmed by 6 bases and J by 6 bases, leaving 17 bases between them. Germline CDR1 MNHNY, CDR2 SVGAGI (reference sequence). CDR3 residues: CASSKLGGSAEAFF. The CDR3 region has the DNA TGTGCCAGCAGCAAACTAGGGGGATCGGCTGAAGCTTTCTTT.

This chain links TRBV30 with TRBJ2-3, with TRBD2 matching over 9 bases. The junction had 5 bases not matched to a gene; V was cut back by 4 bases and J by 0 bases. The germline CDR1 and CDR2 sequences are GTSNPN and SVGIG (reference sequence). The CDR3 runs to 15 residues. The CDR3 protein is CAWNSGGTSTDTQYF. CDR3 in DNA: TGTGCCTGGAATAGCGGGGGCACTAGCACAGATACGCAGTATTTT.

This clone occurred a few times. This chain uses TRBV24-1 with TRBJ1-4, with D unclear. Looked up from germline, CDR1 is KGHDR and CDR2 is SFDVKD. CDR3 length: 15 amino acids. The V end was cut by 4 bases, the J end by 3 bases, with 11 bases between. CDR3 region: CATSDPSGSNEKLFF. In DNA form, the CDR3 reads TGTGCCACCAGTGACCCTAGCGGGTCTAATGAAAAACTGTTTTTT.

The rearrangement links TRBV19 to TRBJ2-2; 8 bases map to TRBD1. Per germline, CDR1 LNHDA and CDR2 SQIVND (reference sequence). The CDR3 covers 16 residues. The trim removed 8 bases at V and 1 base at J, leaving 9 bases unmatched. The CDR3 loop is CASSWRGTGNTGELFF. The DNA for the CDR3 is TGTGCCAGTTCGTGGCGCGGGACAGGGAACACCGGGGAGCTGTTTTTT.

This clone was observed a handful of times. The CDR3 coding sequence is TGTGCCAGTAGTATAGCGGGGGGCAGGGGTGAAAAACTGTTTTTT. Residues: CASSIAGGRGEKLFF. The genes are TRBV19 and TRBJ1-4; weak D call: TRBD1 (6 bases). From germline, CDR1 is LNHDA and CDR2 SQIVND (reference sequence). The CDR3 loop spans 15 amino acids. Trimming cost V 1 base and J 7 bases, with 13 bases left between them. Full variable domain (outside the CDR3, taken from reference TRBV19 and TRBJ1-4): DGGITQSPKYLFRKEGQNVTLSCEQNLNHDAMYWYRQDPGQGLRLIYYSQIVNDFQKGDIAEGYSVSREKKESFPLTVTSAQKNPTAFYLCASSIAGGRGEKLFFGSGTQLSVL.

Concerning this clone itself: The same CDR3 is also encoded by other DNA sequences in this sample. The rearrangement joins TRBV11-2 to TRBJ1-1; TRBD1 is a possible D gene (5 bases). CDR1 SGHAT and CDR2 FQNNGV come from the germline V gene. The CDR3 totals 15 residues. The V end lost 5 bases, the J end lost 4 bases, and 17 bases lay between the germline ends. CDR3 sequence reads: CASSLGGTGGTEAFF. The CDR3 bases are TGTGCCAGCAGCCTCGGGGGAACCGGTGGCACTGAAGCTTTCTTT.

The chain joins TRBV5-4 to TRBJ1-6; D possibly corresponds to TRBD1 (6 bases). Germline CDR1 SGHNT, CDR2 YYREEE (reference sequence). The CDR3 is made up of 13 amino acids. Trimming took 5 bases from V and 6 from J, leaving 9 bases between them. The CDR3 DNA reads TGTGCCAGCAGAACGGACAGTAATTCACCCCTCCACTTT. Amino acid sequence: CASRTDSNSPLHF. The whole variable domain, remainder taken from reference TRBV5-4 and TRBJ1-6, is ETGVTQSPTHLIKTRGQQVTLRCSSQSGHNTVSWYQQALGQGPQFIFQYYREEENGRGNFPPRFSGLQFPNYSSELNVNALELDDSALYLCASRTDSNSPLHFGNGTRLTVT.

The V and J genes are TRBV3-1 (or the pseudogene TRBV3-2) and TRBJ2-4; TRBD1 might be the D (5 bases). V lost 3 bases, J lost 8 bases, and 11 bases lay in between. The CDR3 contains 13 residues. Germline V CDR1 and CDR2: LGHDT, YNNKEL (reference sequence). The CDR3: CASSQQGRDIQYF. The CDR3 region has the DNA TGTGCCAGCAGCCAGCAGGGCCGGGACATTCAGTACTTC.

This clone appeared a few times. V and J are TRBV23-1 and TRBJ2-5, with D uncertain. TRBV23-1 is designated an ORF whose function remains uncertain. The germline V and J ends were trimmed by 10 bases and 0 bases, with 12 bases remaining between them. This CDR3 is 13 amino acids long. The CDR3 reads CANPEVYQETQYF. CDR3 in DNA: TGCGCCAACCCTGAGGTGTACCAAGAGACCCAGTACTTC.

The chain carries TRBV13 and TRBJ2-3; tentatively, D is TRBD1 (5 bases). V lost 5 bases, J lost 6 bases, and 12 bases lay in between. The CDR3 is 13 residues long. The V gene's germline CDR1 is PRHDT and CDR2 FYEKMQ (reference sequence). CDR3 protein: CASSKGPGDTQYF. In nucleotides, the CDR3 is TGTGCCAGCAGCAAAGGACCAGGGGATACGCAGTATTTT.

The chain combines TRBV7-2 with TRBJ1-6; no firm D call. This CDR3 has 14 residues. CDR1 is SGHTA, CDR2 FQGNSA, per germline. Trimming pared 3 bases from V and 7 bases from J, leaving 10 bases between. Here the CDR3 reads CASSFSGRNSPLHF. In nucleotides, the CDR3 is TGTGCCAGCAGCTTCTCCGGGAGGAATTCACCCCTCCACTTT.

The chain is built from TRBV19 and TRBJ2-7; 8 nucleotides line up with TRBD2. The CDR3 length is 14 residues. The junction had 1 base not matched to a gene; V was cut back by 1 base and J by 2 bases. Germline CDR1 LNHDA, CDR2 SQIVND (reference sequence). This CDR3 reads CASSIASGPYEQYF. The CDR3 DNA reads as TGTGCCAGTAGTATAGCTAGCGGGCCCTACGAGCAGTACTTC.

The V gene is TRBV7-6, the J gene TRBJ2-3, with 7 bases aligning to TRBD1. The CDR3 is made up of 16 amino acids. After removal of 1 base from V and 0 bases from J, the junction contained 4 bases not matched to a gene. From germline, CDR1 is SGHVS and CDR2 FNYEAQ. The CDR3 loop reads CASSLEGTVSTDTQYF. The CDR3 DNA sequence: TGTGCCAGCAGCTTAGAAGGGACAGTTAGCACAGATACGCAGTATTTT. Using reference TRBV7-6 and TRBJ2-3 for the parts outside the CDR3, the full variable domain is GAGVSQSPRYKVTKRGQDVALRCDPISGHVSLYWYRQALGQGPEFLTYFNYEAQQDKSGLPNDRFSAERPEGSISTLTIQRTEQRDSAMYRCASSLEGTVSTDTQYFGPGTRLTVL.

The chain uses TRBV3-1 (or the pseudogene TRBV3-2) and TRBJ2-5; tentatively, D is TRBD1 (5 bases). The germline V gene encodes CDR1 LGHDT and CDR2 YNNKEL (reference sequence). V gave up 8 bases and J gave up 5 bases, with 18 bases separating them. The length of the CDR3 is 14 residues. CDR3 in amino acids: CASENKGLGETQYF. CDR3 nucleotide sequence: TGTGCCAGCGAAAACAAGGGGCTCGGGGAGACCCAGTACTTC.

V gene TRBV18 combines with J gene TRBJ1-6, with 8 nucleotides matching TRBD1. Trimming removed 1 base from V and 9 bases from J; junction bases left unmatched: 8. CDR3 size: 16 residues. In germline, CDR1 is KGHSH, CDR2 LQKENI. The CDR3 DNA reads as TGTGCCAGCTCACCACGGGGTGGACAGGGTGGTTCACCCCTCCACTTT. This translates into CASSPRGGQGGSPLHF.

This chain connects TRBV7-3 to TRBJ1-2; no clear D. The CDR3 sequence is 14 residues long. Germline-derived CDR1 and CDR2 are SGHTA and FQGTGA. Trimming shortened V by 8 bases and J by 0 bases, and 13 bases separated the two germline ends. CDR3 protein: CASSPEGTNYGYTF. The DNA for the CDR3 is TGTGCCAGCTCCCCGGAGGGTACTAACTATGGCTACACCTTC. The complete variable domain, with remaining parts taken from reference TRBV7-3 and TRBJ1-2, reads GAGVSQTPSNKVTEKGKYVELRCDPISGHTALYWYRQSLGQGPEFLIYFQGTGAADDSGLPNDRFFAVRPEGSVSTLKIQRTERGDSAVYLCASSPEGTNYGYTFGSGTRLTVV.

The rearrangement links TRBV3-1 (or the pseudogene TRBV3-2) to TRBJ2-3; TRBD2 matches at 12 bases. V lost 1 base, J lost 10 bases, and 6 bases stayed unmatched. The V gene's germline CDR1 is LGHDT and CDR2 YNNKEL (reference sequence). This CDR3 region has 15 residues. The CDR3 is CASSQVLAGGPPQYF. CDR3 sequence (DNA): TGTGCCAGCAGCCAAGTTCTAGCGGGGGGGCCCCCGCAGTATTTT.

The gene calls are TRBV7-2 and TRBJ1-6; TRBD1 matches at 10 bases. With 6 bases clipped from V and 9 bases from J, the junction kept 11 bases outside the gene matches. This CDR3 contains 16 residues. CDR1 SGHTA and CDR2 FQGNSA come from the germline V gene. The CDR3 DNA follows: TGTGCCAGCAGAGCGAAAGCGACAGGGGGCCTTTCACCCCTCCACTTT. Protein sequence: CASRAKATGGLSPLHF.

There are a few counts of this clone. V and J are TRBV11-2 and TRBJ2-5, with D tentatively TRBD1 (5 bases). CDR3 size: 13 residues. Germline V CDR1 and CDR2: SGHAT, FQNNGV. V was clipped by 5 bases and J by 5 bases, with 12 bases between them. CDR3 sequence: CASSQGSEETQYF. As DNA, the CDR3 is TGTGCCAGCAGCCAGGGCTCTGAGGAGACCCAGTACTTC. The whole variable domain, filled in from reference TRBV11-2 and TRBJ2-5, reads EAGVAQSPRYKIIEKRQSVAFWCNPISGHATLYWYQQILGQGPKLLIQFQNNGVVDDSQLPKDRFSAERLKGVDSTLKIQPAKLEDSAVYLCASSQGSEETQYFGPGTRLLVL.

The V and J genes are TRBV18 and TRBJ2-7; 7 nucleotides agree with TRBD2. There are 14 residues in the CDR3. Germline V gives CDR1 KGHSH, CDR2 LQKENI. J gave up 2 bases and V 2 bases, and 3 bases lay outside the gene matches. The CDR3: CASSPAGLAYEQYF. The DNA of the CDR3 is TGTGCCAGCTCACCAGCAGGACTAGCCTACGAGCAGTACTTC.

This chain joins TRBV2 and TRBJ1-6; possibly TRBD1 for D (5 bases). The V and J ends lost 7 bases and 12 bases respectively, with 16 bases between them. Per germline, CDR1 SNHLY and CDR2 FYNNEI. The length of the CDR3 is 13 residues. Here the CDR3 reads CASNLRDSRPLHF. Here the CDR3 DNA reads TGTGCCAGCAACCTCCGGGACTCTAGACCCCTCCACTTT. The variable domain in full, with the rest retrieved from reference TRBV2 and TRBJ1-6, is EPEVTQTPSHQVTQMGQEVILRCVPISNHLYFYWYRQILGQKVEFLVSFYNNEISEKSEIFDDQFSVERPDGSNFTLKIRSTKLEDSAMYFCASNLRDSRPLHFGNGTRLTVT.

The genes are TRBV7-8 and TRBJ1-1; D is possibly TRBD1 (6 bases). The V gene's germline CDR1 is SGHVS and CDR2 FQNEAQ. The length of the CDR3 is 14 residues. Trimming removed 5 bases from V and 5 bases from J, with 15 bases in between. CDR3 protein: CASSHSSQGTEAFF. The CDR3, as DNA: TGTGCCAGCAGCCACTCTTCCCAGGGGACTGAAGCTTTCTTT.